Listed below are T cell receptor beta chains from one sample, sequenced in a study of OX40 agonist ivuxolimab in advanced cancers. The table came from immunoSEQ multiplex PCR; TCRdb's copy has only in-frame clones and leaves some out. This sample has some 94,000 clones, with 95% to 96% found just once. The sample consisted of CD4+ or CD8+ T cells sorted from blood, taken in a trial of the OX40 agonist ivuxolimab. Receptors were obtained from an adult with an advanced solid tumor such as melanoma, head and neck, liver or kidney cancer. Each CDR3 is given with its conserved first and last residue. The D gene is left open where the match is weak. Size is omitted from some rows. Given values are once, few, many or a class for expanded clones.

TRBV5-6	TRBD2	-	TRBJ2-3	TGTGCCAGCAGAAGACTAGCGAGCTTCACAGATACGCAGTATTTT	CASRRLASFTDTQYF
TRBV27	TRBD2	-	TRBJ2-7	TGTGCCAGCAGTTTAGGCGGGAGGGCGAGGGAGCAGTACTTC	CASSLGGRAREQYF
TRBV6-6	TRBD1	-	TRBJ1-5	TGTGCCAGCAAACACCTACAGGGGGACGATCAGCCCCAGCATTTT	CASKHLQGDDQPQHF
TRBV11-3	-	-	TRBJ2-1	TGTGCCAGCAGCTTGTCAGGCGTTTACAATGAGCAGTTCTTC	CASSLSGVYNEQFF
TRBV7-8	-	-	TRBJ1-1	TGTGCCAGCAGCTTTGGCAGGGGCACTGAAGCTTTCTTT	CASSFGRGTEAFF
TRBV7-9	TRBD2	-	TRBJ2-3	TGTGCCAGCAGCTTAGAGAGCGGGAGGAGCGCAGATACGCAGTATTTT	CASSLESGRSADTQYF
TRBV19	TRBD2	-	TRBJ2-2	TGTGCCAGTAGTGGAGCGGGGGGCGACACCGGGGAGCTGTTTTTT	CASSGAGGDTGELFF
TRBV29-1	-	-	TRBJ1-1	TGCAGCGTTGAAGGGGGGAACACTGAAGCTTTCTTT	CSVEGGNTEAFF
TRBV28	-	-	TRBJ1-5	TGTGCCAGCAGTTTATCGGGACCGAGCAATCAGCCCCAGCATTTT	CASSLSGPSNQPQHF
TRBV28	TRBD1	-	TRBJ2-1	TGTGCCAGCAGCCCCGGACAGGGCTTCTACAATGAGCAGTTCTTC	CASSPGQGFYNEQFF
TRBV7-9	-	-	TRBJ2-5	TGTGCCAGCAGCTTTCCGGTAACAGGGCAAGAGACCCAGTACTTC	CASSFPVTGQETQYF
TRBV4-1	TRBD1	once	TRBJ1-6	TGCGCCAGCAGCCGATACCCCGGGACAGAGGACAATTCACCCCTCCACTTT	CASSRYPGTEDNSPLHF
TRBV7-3	-	once	TRBJ2-2	TGTGCCAGCAGCTTAATTGGGAACGGGGAGCTGTTTTTT	CASSLIGNGELFF
TRBV7-8	TRBD2	-	TRBJ2-1	TGTGCCAGCAGCTTTGGGACTAGCGGGGAGTTTAACAATGAGCAGTTCTTC	CASSFGTSGEFNNEQFF
TRBV7-2	-	once	TRBJ2-2	TGTGCCAGCAGCTTAATGGGAGTGGACACCGGGGAGCTGTTTTTT	CASSLMGVDTGELFF
TRBV7-9	-	-	TRBJ2-7	TGTGCCAGCAGGCACAGGGACACCTACGAGCAGTACTTC	CASRHRDTYEQYF
TRBV7-6	-	once	TRBJ2-3	TGTGCCAGCAGTGCCGTTGAGAGAGGGGGATACACAGATACGCAGTATTTT	CASSAVERGGYTDTQYF
TRBV7-9	TRBD2	-	TRBJ2-7	TGTGCCAGCAGCTTAGCTTCAGTTACTAGCGGGGTCTACGAGCAGTACTTC	CASSLASVTSGVYEQYF
TRBV5-1	-	-	TRBJ2-5	TGCGCCAGCAGCTTGGGGGGGCGGGAGACCCAGTACTTC	CASSLGGRETQYF
TRBV7-9	TRBD2	-	TRBJ2-7	TGTGCCAGCAGCTTAGAAAGCGGGGGGGCCTACGAGCAGTACTTC	CASSLESGGAYEQYF
TRBV28	-	-	TRBJ2-5	TGTGCCAGCAGTCCCGGGGCAGGGGGGGTCCAAGAGACCCAGTACTTC	CASSPGAGGVQETQYF
TRBV9	-	-	TRBJ2-2	TGTGCCAGCAGCGTATCTTGGGGGCGGGCCGGGGAGCTGTTTTTT	CASSVSWGRAGELFF
TRBV2	-	-	TRBJ2-7	TGTGCCAGCAGTTCGACTAGCTCCTACGAGCAGTACTTC	CASSSTSSYEQYF
TRBV6-1	-	-	TRBJ1-1	TGTGCCGGCAAAGAATTTATGGTGAACACTGAAGCTTTCTTT	CAGKEFMVNTEAFF
TRBV27	-	once	TRBJ1-1	TGTGCCAGCAGTTTGGGCAGCCGCACTGAAGCTTTCTTT	CASSLGSRTEAFF
TRBV7-9	TRBD1	-	TRBJ1-1	TGTGCCAGCAGCCCCGCGGACAGGGGGCCGTACACTGAAGCTTTCTTT	CASSPADRGPYTEAFF
TRBV27	TRBD1	-	TRBJ1-2	TGTGCCAGCAGCGACAGGGAGGATAACTATGGCTACACCTTC	CASSDREDNYGYTF
TRBV19	TRBD1	-	TRBJ2-4	TGTGCCACCCGGACAGGAATAAACATTCAGTACTTC	CATRTGINIQYF
TRBV4-2	-	-	TRBJ2-7	TGTGCCAGCAGCCAAGGGGGATTAGGAGGAGGGTACGAGCAGTACTTC	CASSQGGLGGGYEQYF
TRBV7-9	TRBD1	-	TRBJ2-5	TGTGCCAGCAGCTCTATAGGACAGGGAGGAGAGACCCAGTACTTC	CASSSIGQGGETQYF
TRBV6-5	-	-	TRBJ1-3	TGTGCCAGCAGTTACGTTGAGGCCGGCGGCACCATATATTTT	CASSYVEAGGTIYF
TRBV28	-	-	TRBJ2-1	TGTGCCAGCAGTTTGCAGGCGGGAGAGCAGTTCTTC	CASSLQAGEQFF
TRBV19	TRBD2	-	TRBJ2-1	TGTGCCAGTAGTAGCCTAGCGGGATGGAGGGAGAATGAGCAGTTCTTC	CASSSLAGWRENEQFF
TRBV5-4	-	once	TRBJ1-6	TGTGCCAGCAGCTTGGTTCTGGGAAGTTCACCCCTCCACTTT	CASSLVLGSSPLHF
TRBV27	-	-	TRBJ2-1	TGTGCCAGCAGTTCAGGGATCTCCTACAATGAGCAGTTCTTC	CASSSGISYNEQFF
TRBV4-1	-	-	TRBJ1-5	TGCGCCAGCAGCCAAGTACTCAATAGCAATCAGCCCCAGCATTTT	CASSQVLNSNQPQHF
TRBV5-1	-	-	TRBJ2-7	TGCGCCAGCAGCTCGGAAGGGATCTCCTACGAGCAGTACTTC	CASSSEGISYEQYF
TRBV13	TRBD1	-	TRBJ1-6	TGTGCCAGCAGCCAGGGACAGGGGCGGTCACCCCTCCACTTT	CASSQGQGRSPLHF
TRBV10-2	-	-	TRBJ1-2	TGCGCCAGCACCCCCGGGGATGGCGGCTACACCTTC	CASTPGDGGYTF
TRBV7-8	TRBD1	-	TRBJ2-7	TGTGCCAGCAGCCCCGGGACAGGTGTGGCCTACGAGCAGTACTTC	CASSPGTGVAYEQYF
TRBV6-1	TRBD2	-	TRBJ2-7	TGTGCCAGCAGTGTCCCGCTAGCGGGAGGGTACGAGCAGTACTTC	CASSVPLAGGYEQYF
TRBV2	TRBD1	-	TRBJ1-1	TGTGCCAGCAGTGCAACAGTGGGACAGGGTTACACTGAAGCTTTCTTT	CASSATVGQGYTEAFF
TRBV9	TRBD2	-	TRBJ2-2	TGTGCCAGCAGGGGCACAGGGGGGACTAGCGGGAGGGCCGGCACCGGGGAGCTGTTTTTT	CASRGTGGTSGRAGTGELFF
TRBV11-2	-	-	TRBJ1-1	TGTGCCAGCAGCCCGACAGTGGGGCGGTTCGGCACTGAAGCTTTCTTT	CASSPTVGRFGTEAFF
TRBV5-6	-	-	TRBJ2-7	TGTGCCAGCCACCAAGGGGAGGAGCAGTACTTC	CASHQGEEQYF
TRBV28	-	-	TRBJ1-5	TGTGCCAGCAGCTCTGACAGTCAATATAGCAATCAGCCCCAGCATTTT	CASSSDSQYSNQPQHF
TRBV7-9	TRBD1	-	TRBJ1-1	TGTGCCAGCAGCCGCACGAGGACAGGGGGCTTAGACGCTTTCTTT	CASSRTRTGGLDAFF
TRBV28	TRBD1	-	TRBJ2-1	TGTGCCACCTCAACACCGGGACAGGGGGCTTATGAGCAGTTCTTC	CATSTPGQGAYEQFF
TRBV4-3	-	-	TRBJ2-7	TGCGCCAGCAGCCCCGGGCAGGGATCCTACGAGCAGTACTTC	CASSPGQGSYEQYF
TRBV29-1	-	-	TRBJ2-7	TGCAGCGTGCGGGACTCCTACGAGCAGTACTTC	CSVRDSYEQYF
TRBV7-9	-	-	TRBJ1-2	TGTGCCAGCAGCTTTTCAGGGGTGGAGGGCTACACCTTC	CASSFSGVEGYTF
TRBV19	-	-	TRBJ1-2	TGTGCCAGTATGCGGGGTTATGGTGGCTACACCTTC	CASMRGYGGYTF
TRBV6-5	-	-	TRBJ2-1	TGTGCCAGCAGTCCGACAGCCTCCTACAATGAGCAGTTCTTC	CASSPTASYNEQFF